This TCR beta chain was retrieved from a study of cytomegalovirus exposure and HLA in healthy donors. PCR primers comprised 60 Vbeta and 13 Jbeta primers. Original processing methods: There were about 80 million unique TCR beta chains by a later count, and around 10 million of them were shared. Profiled with immunoSEQ multiplex PCR; TCRdb holds only in-frame clones, not every one. V, J and clone size reflect that table, while D and trimming were determined from the DNA. The sample shows some 91,000 clones, roughly 80% of them seen only once. Turning to this clone: Its specificity is unknown.

CDR1 is MDHEN and CDR2 is SYDVKM in the germline V gene. This CDR3 has 13 residues. The germline V and J ends were trimmed by 5 bases and 5 bases, with 12 bases remaining between them. Notes on the study in general: An apparent linkage of common viral pathogens to several of the most significant clusters emerged in a later analysis. The CMV antigen specificity of a few CMV-associated chains was confirmed through in vitro analysis.

The sequenced material came from PBMCs. The source is a man aged 40-50 years in good health and CMV-seropositive. The chain carries TRBV28 and TRBJ1-2, with D possibly matching TRBD1 (5 bases). CDR3 in amino acids: CASSGQGSYGYTF. CDR3 nucleotide sequence: TGTGCCAGCAGTGGCCAGGGCAGTTATGGCTACACCTTC.